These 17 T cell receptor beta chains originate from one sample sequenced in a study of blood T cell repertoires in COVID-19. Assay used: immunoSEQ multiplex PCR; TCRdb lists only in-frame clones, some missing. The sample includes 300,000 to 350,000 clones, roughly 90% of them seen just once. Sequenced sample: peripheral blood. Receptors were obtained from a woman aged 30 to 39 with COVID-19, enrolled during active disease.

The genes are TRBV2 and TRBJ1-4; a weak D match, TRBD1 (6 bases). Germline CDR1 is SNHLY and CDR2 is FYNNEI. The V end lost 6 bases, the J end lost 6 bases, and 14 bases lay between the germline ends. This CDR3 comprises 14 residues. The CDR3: CASSAYRADEKLFF. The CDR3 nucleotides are TGTGCCAGCAGCGCTTACAGGGCGGATGAAAAACTGTTTTTT.

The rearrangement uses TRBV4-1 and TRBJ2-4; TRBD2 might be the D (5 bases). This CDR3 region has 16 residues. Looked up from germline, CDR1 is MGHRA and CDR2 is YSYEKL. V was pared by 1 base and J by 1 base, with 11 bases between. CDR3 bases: TGCGCCAGCAGCCAAGGGCGGGCCTTGGCCAAAAACATTCAGTACTTC. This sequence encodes CASSQGRALAKNIQYF.

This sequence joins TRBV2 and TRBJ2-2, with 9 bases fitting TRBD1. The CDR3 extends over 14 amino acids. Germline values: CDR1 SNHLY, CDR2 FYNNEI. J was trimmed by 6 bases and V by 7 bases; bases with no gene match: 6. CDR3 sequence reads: CASKRDREAGELFF. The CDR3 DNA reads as TGTGCCAGCAAACGGGACAGGGAAGCCGGGGAGCTGTTTTTT.

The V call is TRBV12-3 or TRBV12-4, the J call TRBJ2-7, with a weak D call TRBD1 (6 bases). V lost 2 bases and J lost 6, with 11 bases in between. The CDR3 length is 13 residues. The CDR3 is CASSLYSRGEQYF. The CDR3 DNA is TGTGCCAGCAGTTTATATAGCAGGGGCGAGCAGTACTTC.

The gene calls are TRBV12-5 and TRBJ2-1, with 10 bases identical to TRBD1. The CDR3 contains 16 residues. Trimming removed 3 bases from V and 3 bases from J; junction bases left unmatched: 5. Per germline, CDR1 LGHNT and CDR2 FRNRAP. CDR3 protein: CASGFTGTGVYNEQFF. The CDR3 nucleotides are TGTGCTAGTGGTTTTACCGGGACAGGGGTCTACAATGAGCAGTTCTTC. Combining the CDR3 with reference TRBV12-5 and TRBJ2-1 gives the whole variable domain DARVTQTPRHKVTEMGQEVTMRCQPILGHNTVFWYRQTMMQGLELLAYFRNRAPLDDSGMPKDRFSAEMPDATLATLKIQPSEPRDSAVYFCASGFTGTGVYNEQFFGPGTRLTVL.

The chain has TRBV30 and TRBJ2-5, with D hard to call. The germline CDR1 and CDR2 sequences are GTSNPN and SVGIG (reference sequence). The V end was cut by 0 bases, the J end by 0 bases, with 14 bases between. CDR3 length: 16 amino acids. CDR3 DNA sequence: TGTGCCTGGAGTGTATTACGCGGTGACTACCAAGAGACCCAGTACTTC. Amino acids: CAWSVLRGDYQETQYF.

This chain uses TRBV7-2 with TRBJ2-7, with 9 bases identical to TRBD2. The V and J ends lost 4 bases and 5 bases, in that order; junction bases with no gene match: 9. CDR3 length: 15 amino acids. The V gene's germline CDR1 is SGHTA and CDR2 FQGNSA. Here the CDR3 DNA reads TGTGCCAGCAGCTCGTTAGCGGGAGTCATCAACGAGCAGTACTTC. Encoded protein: CASSSLAGVINEQYF.

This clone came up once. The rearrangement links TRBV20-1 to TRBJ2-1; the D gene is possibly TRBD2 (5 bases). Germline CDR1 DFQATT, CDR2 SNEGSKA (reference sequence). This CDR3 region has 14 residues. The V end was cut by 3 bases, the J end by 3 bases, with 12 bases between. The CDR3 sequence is CSASKRSYYNEQFF. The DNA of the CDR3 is TGCAGTGCTAGTAAGCGGTCCTACTACAATGAGCAGTTCTTC.

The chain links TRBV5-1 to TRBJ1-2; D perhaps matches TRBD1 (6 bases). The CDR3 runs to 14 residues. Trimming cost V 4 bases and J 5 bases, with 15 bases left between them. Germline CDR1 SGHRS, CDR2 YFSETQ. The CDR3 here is CASSVQGRGYGYTF. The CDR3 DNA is TGCGCCAGCAGCGTACAGGGTAGAGGGTATGGCTACACCTTC. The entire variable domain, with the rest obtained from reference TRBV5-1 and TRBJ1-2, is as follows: KAGVTQTPRYLIKTRGQQVTLSCSPISGHRSVSWYQQTPGQGLQFLFEYFSETQRNKGNFPGRFSGRQFSNSRSEMNVSTLELGDSALYLCASSVQGRGYGYTFGSGTRLTVV.

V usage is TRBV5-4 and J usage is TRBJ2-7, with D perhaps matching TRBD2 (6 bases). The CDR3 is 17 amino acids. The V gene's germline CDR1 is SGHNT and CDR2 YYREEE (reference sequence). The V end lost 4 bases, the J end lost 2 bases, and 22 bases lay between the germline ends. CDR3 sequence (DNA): TGTGCCAGCAGCCCTGGGACTTCTTTCGTTTCCCCCTACGAGCAGTACTTC. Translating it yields CASSPGTSFVSPYEQYF.

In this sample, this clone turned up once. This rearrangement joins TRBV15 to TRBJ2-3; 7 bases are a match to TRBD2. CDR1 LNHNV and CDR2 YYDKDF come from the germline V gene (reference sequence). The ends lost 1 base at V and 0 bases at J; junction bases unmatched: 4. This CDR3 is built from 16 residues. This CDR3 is CATSRGLADSTDTQYF. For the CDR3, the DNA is TGTGCCACCAGCAGAGGACTAGCCGATAGCACAGATACGCAGTATTTT.

DNA of the CDR3: TGTGCTAGTGGTTTGAGGCGGGAGGGATACAATGAGCAGTTCTTC. Amino acids: CASGLRREGYNEQFF. The chain has TRBV12-5 and TRBJ2-1; 9 positions agree with TRBD2. This CDR3 is built from 15 residues. Germline loops: CDR1 LGHNT, CDR2 FRNRAP. J gave up 4 bases and V 2 bases, and 3 bases lay outside the gene matches.

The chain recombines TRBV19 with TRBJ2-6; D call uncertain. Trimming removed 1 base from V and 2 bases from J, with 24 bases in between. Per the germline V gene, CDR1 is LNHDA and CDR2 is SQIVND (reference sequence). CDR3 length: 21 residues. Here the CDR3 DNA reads TGTGCCAGTAGTATAGGCGTCGGAGAAAGGCCGATGTCGGCTGGGGCCAACGTCCTGACTTTC. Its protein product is CASSIGVGERPMSAGANVLTF.

The CDR3 loop is CASRNRANTEAFF. Written as DNA, the CDR3 is TGTGCCAGCAGGAACAGGGCGAACACTGAAGCTTTCTTT. V and J are TRBV27 and TRBJ1-1; D possibly corresponds to TRBD1 (6 bases). Germline CDR1 is MNHEY and CDR2 is SMNVEV (reference sequence). This CDR3 is 13 amino acids long. Trimming removed 6 bases from V and 1 base from J, with 9 bases in between.

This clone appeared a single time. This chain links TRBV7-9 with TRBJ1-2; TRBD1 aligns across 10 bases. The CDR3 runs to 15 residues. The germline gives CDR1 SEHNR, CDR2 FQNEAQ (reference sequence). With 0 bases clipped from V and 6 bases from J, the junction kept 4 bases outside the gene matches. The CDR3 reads CASSLATGGEDGYTF. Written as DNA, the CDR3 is TGTGCCAGCAGCTTAGCGACAGGGGGCGAAGATGGCTACACCTTC.

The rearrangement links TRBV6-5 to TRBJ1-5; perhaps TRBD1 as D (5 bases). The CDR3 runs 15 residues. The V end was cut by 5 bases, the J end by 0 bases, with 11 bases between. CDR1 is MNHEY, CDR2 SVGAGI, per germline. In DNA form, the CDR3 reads TGTGCCAGCAGTCCATTAAGGGGTAGCAATCAGCCCCAGCATTTT. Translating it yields CASSPLRGSNQPQHF.

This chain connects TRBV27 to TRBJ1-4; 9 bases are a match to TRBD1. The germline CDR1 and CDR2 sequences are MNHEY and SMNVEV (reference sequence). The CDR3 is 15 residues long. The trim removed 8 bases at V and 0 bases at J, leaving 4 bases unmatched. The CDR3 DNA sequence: TGTGCCAGCCCGGGACAGGGAGCAACTAATGAAAAACTGTTTTTT. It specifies CASPGQGATNEKLFF. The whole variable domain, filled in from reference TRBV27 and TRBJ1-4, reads EAQVTQNPRYLITVTGKKLTVTCSQNMNHEYMSWYRQDPGLGLRQIYYSMNVEVTDKGDVPEGYKVSRKEKRNFPLILESPSPNQTSLYFCASPGQGATNEKLFFGSGTQLSVL.